The rows below give T cell receptor beta chains drawn from one sample of a study of control samples from healthy donors and cancer patients. The table came from immunoSEQ multiplex PCR; TCRdb's copy has only in-frame clones and leaves some out. The repertoire has some 39,000 clones, about four fifths of them found once; the top ten carry around a fifth. Sequencing used PBMCs. Source of these receptors: a woman aged 55-75 years with lung cancer. Each CDR3 is given with its conserved first and last residue. Clone size, where shown, is once, few, many, or a class for clones that have expanded.

>TRBV29-1|TRBJ1-1|-
CSVENRATVGEAFF
>TRBV5-6|TRBJ2-7|-
CASSLVPRAEQYF
>TRBV5-1|TRBJ1-5|-
CASSSDPHQPQHF
>TRBV18|TRBJ2-3|-
CASSPQGSTDTQYF
>TRBV19|TRBJ1-2|-
CASSIGPGQTRYGYTF
>TRBV9|TRBJ1-5|-
CASSVGGYSNQPQHF
>TRBV3-1/TRBV3-2|TRBJ1-1|few
CASSQRFGTAEAFF
>TRBV7-9|TRBJ2-7|medium-sized
CASSSASTGAWGEQYF
>TRBV6-5|TRBJ1-2|few
CASRQGGANYGYTF
>TRBV7-9|TRBJ1-3|-
CASSPMGGPGNTIYF
>TRBV6-4|TRBJ2-2|-
CASSEGLNTGELFF
>TRBV5-4|TRBJ1-2|-
CASTLGGGGYGYTF
>TRBV5-1|TRBJ2-6|-
CASSLEGGTGANVLTF
>TRBV4-3|TRBJ2-1|few
CASSHEGLQAGASYNEQFF